Shown below are 22 T cell receptor beta chains from a single sample sequenced in a study of T cell repertoires in cytomegalovirus infection. These receptors lack a known antigen. TCRdb recomputed calls from the reads with MiXCR, one row per CDR3 protein. The sample yields approximately 50,000 distinct CDR3 sequences, around a fifth seen once. The sample was CD8+ T cells from cultured PBMCs, taken from culture after CMV antigen stimulation. The origin of the receptors is a human donor in good health (CMV status not recorded). Some clones in this sample may be carry-over from other donors' samples.

The chain uses TRBV29-1 and TRBJ2-6; D is uncertain. This CDR3 comprises 15 residues. Germline values: CDR1 SQVTM, CDR2 ANQGSEA. V lost 3 bases and J lost 2, with 11 bases in between. Here the CDR3 DNA reads TGCAGCGTTGATGAAGGGCAGACTGGGGCCAACGTCCTGACTTTC. Protein product: CSVDEGQTGANVLTF.

CDR3 region: CASSQVGLYYGYTF. In DNA, the CDR3 is TGCGCCAGCAGCCAAGTCGGACTCTACTATGGCTACACCTTC. The J gene is TRBJ1-2, the V gene TRBV4-3; D call uncertain. CDR1 and CDR2 (germline): LGHNA, YSLEER. The CDR3 is made up of 14 amino acids. The V end lost 1 base, the J end lost 3 bases, and 9 bases lay between the germline ends.

This sequence joins TRBV6-6 and TRBJ2-3, with TRBD1 identical over 8 bases. V dropped 7 bases and J dropped 0; count of bases not matched to a gene: 6. This CDR3 region has 15 residues. Germline CDR1 is MNHNY and CDR2 is SVGAGI (reference sequence). The CDR3 here is CASTERTGSTDTQYF. For the CDR3, the DNA is TGTGCCAGCACCGAGAGGACAGGGAGCACAGATACGCAGTATTTT.

The genes are TRBV7-9 and TRBJ2-3, with no clear D. Germline V CDR1 and CDR2: SEHNR, FQNEAQ (reference sequence). The CDR3 extends over 12 amino acids. V dropped 3 bases and J dropped 2 bases, with 3 bases sitting between them. The CDR3 spells CASSFDTDTQYF. CDR3 sequence (DNA): TGTGCCAGCAGCTTCGACACAGATACGCAGTATTTT.

J is TRBJ2-2 and V is TRBV4-1; D gene uncertain. The CDR3 extends over 16 amino acids. Germline CDR1 and CDR2: MGHRA and YSYEKL. V lost 5 bases to trimming and J lost 1 base, with 14 bases between them. DNA for the CDR3: TGCGCCAGCAGCTACGGACCGGACGGGAACACCGGGGAGCTGTTTTTT. Translated, it gives CASSYGPDGNTGELFF.

A few counts support this clonotype. The chain employs TRBV7-2 and TRBJ1-3, with D perhaps matching TRBD1 (6 bases). CDR3 size: 14 residues. Trimming cost V 8 bases and J 4 bases, with 15 bases left between them. Germline values: CDR1 SGHTA, CDR2 FQGNSA. The CDR3 sequence is CASAGGGGGNTIYF. CDR3 nucleotide sequence: TGTGCCAGCGCTGGGGGGGGCGGCGGAAACACCATATATTTT.

The V and J genes are TRBV12-3 or TRBV12-4 and TRBJ2-3; D is uncertain. The CDR3 contains 13 residues. V lost 5 bases, J lost 2 bases, and 8 bases lay in between. The CDR3 here is CASSTTLTDTQYF. In nucleotides, the CDR3 is TGTGCCAGCAGTACGACCCTCACAGATACGCAGTATTTT.

This clonotype was found many times. V is TRBV12-3 or TRBV12-4 and J is TRBJ2-3; no reliable D call. The CDR3 has 14 residues. V shed 5 bases and J shed 2 bases, with 11 bases lying between them. CDR3 DNA sequence: TGTGCCAGCAGTCGTATAGGGAACACAGATACGCAGTATTTT. Protein product: CASSRIGNTDTQYF.

This chain joins TRBV9 and TRBJ2-5; no reliable D call. The CDR3 has 14 residues. The V gene's germline CDR1 is SGDLS and CDR2 YYNGEE. The germline V and J ends were trimmed by 4 bases and 5 bases, with 15 bases remaining between them. The CDR3 DNA reads as TGTGCCAGCAGCCCTTACTGGGTACGCGAGACCCAGTACTTC. Protein product: CASSPYWVRETQYF.

The V and J genes are TRBV6-2 or TRBV6-3 and TRBJ1-1, with D unresolved. V dropped 7 bases and J dropped 8 bases, with 20 bases sitting between them. In germline, CDR1 is MNHEY, CDR2 SVGEGT. This CDR3 has 14 amino acids. The CDR3 sequence is CASTPSGRLYEAFF. CDR3 nucleotide sequence: TGTGCCAGCACACCTTCGGGCAGGCTGTACGAAGCTTTCTTT.

The CDR3 nucleotides are TGTGCCAGCAGCTTAAGACTAGCATCCGGGGAGCTGTTTTTT. Translating it yields CASSLRLASGELFF. The J gene is TRBJ2-2, the V gene TRBV6-2 or TRBV6-3; 7 bases map to TRBD2. V gave up 6 bases and J gave up 6 bases; unmatched junction bases: 7. The CDR3 contains 14 residues. Looked up from germline, CDR1 is MNHEY and CDR2 is SVGEGT.

This clonotype has at least ten counts. This chain joins TRBV7-2 and TRBJ1-1; D ambiguous. The CDR3 is made up of 13 amino acids. The V and J ends lost 3 bases and 4 bases respectively, with 9 bases between them. Germline V lookup: CDR1 SGHTA, CDR2 FQGNSA. The CDR3 region has the DNA TGTGCCAGCAGCTTGGGCAAGGGCACTGAAGCTTTCTTT. Amino acid sequence: CASSLGKGTEAFF.

The chain is built from TRBV19 and TRBJ1-5; the match to TRBD1 covers 9 bases. This CDR3 comprises 15 residues. Per the germline V gene, CDR1 is LNHDA and CDR2 is SQIVND (reference sequence). Trimming cost V 4 bases and J 2 bases; bases outside gene matches: 3. The chain's CDR3 is CASSTTGGGNQPQHF. The CDR3 DNA reads as TGTGCCAGTAGTACCACAGGGGGCGGCAATCAGCCCCAGCATTTT.

The chain has TRBV7-6 and TRBJ1-4; D unclear. The CDR3 contains 14 residues. V lost 1 base and J 3 bases, leaving 6 bases between the germline ends. The germline gives CDR1 SGHVS, CDR2 FNYEAQ. For the CDR3, the DNA is TGTGCCAGCAGCTTAGGGCGGGCTAATGAAAAACTGTTTTTT. Translation gives CASSLGRANEKLFF.

In this sample, this clonotype turned up a few times. V and J are TRBV5-6 and TRBJ1-1; no clear D gene. V shed 4 bases and J shed 7 bases, with 11 bases lying between them. The V gene's germline CDR1 is SGHDT and CDR2 YYEEEE. The CDR3 length is 12 residues. CDR3: CASSATTGEAFF. In DNA, the CDR3 is TGTGCCAGCAGCGCCACGACTGGTGAAGCTTTCTTT.

A few counts support this clonotype. The chain links TRBV7-6 to TRBJ1-2; D gene unclear. This CDR3 has 14 amino acids. CDR1 SGHVS and CDR2 FNYEAQ come from the germline V gene. V lost 6 bases and J lost 3, with 14 bases in between. CDR3 DNA: TGTGCCAGCAGTAGGAGCGGTAGGGACTATGGCTACACCTTC. It translates to CASSRSGRDYGYTF.

The chain carries TRBV19 and TRBJ2-7; D might be TRBD1 or TRBD2, each matching 5 bases. Germline-derived CDR1 and CDR2 are LNHDA and SQIVND (reference sequence). This CDR3 region has 13 residues. V lost 5 bases and J lost 5, with 13 bases in between. The CDR3 is CASSPGTLDEQYF. In nucleotides, the CDR3 is TGTGCCAGTAGTCCCGGGACCTTGGACGAGCAGTACTTC.

This clonotype has more than one count but fewer than ten. The chain is built from TRBV6-1 and TRBJ1-1; the match to TRBD1 covers 9 bases. Germline V gene sequence: CDR1 MNHNS, CDR2 SASEGT. With V trimmed by 1 base and J by 5 bases, 2 bases remained unmatched. The CDR3 contains 14 residues. This CDR3 reads CASSEGDRATEAFF. In nucleotides, the CDR3 is TGTGCCAGCAGTGAAGGGGACAGGGCGACTGAAGCTTTCTTT.

This clonotype was observed a handful of times. V gene TRBV24-1 combines with J gene TRBJ2-2, with D unresolved. Trimming cost V 8 bases and J 7 bases, with 7 bases left between them. Germline V gene data show CDR1 as KGHDR and CDR2 as SFDVKD. The CDR3 contains 11 residues. The CDR3 reads CATTPYGELFF. Written as DNA, the CDR3 is TGTGCCACCACCCCATACGGGGAGCTGTTTTTT.

V is TRBV7-2 and J is TRBJ2-3, with 8 positions matching TRBD1. Germline V gene lookup returns CDR1 SGHTA and CDR2 FQGNSA. Germline trimming cut 6 bases from V and 2 bases from J; bases unmatched to any gene: 10. The CDR3 covers 16 residues. DNA for the CDR3: TGTGCCAGCAGGCCTCCGGGACAGGCGCTCACAGATACGCAGTATTTT. Translating it yields CASRPPGQALTDTQYF.

The chain couples TRBV28 to TRBJ1-1, with no clear D. CDR1 is MDHEN and CDR2 is SYDVKM in the germline V gene. With 7 bases removed from V and 3 bases from J, the gap between germline ends came to 12 bases. This CDR3 has 13 amino acids. This CDR3 is CASTGVTDTEAFF. Written as DNA, the CDR3 is TGTGCCAGCACTGGGGTGACGGACACTGAAGCTTTCTTT.

This clonotype has only a few counts. This chain connects TRBV28 to TRBJ1-6; TRBD1 agrees at 7 bases. After removal of 4 bases from V and 2 bases from J, the junction contained 5 bases not matched to a gene. Per germline, CDR1 MDHEN and CDR2 SYDVKM. This CDR3 is built from 16 residues. CDR3 in DNA: TGTGCCAGCAGTTCCTGGACAGGTCCCTATAATTCACCCCTCCACTTT. Translating it yields CASSSWTGPYNSPLHF. Supplemented by reference TRBV28 and TRBJ1-6, the full variable domain reads DVKVTQSSRYLVKRTGEKVFLECVQDMDHENMFWYRQDPGLGLRLIYFSYDVKMKEKGDIPEGYSVSREKKERFSLILESASTNQTSMYLCASSSWTGPYNSPLHFGNGTRLTVT.